This T cell receptor beta chain was recorded in a study of chemoradiotherapy in HPV16-positive cancers. Study results and caveats: Non-HPV-specific T cells did not expand in tumors during treatment, whereas candidate HPV-specific clones and E7-related motifs did. In HPV16-positive patients, HPV-responsive T-cell expansion tracked better recurrence-free survival. Functional assays defining HPV-specific T cells used only a couple of HPV16-positive patients.

The data were produced by immunoSEQ multiplex PCR, yet TCRdb's version contains in-frame clones alone and is incomplete. The profile covers thousands of clones, with 77% appearing a single time and around a sixth taken by the ten largest. Repeated repertoire sampling spanned the course of chemoradiotherapy. A note on this clone: The antigen is unknown.

V dropped 0 bases and J dropped 4 bases, with 6 bases sitting between them. Germline V gives CDR1 LNHNV, CDR2 YYDKDF (reference sequence). This CDR3 has 14 residues. The sequence derives from a human donor with HPV-associated anogenital cancer. This chain joins TRBV15 and TRBJ2-2; no reliable D call. The specimen was tumor tissue, collected from a patient who underwent chemoradiotherapy. The CDR3 coding sequence is TGTGCCACCAGCAGAGAGTCGGGCACCGGGGAGCTGTTTTTT. It translates to CATSRESGTGELFF.